A single sample gave rise to the 32 T cell receptor beta chains below, sequenced in a study of T-cell reconstitution after alpha-beta-depleted transplantation in children. The TCRbeta library was prepared with unique molecular identifiers. TCRdb processed the PCR reads anew with MiXCR; each CDR3 protein has one entry. The sample yields some 840,000 distinct CDR3 sequences, 16% seen once. Sequences were derived from PBMCs, mostly from graft donor cells, sampled 360 days after TCRalphabeta/CD19-depleted stem cell transplant. The receptors shown here come from a male patient aged 5 to 17 who had a stem cell transplant for acute lymphoblastic leukemia, so the T cells may come from the graft donor.

This clonotype occurred a few times. The chain joins TRBV15 to TRBJ2-7; TRBD2 matches 9 bases. The J segment lost 1 base and the V segment lost 2 bases, leaving 6 bases of the junction unmatched. Germline CDR1 reads LNHNV; CDR2 reads YYDKDF (reference sequence). CDR3 size: 16 residues. The CDR3 DNA reads TGTGCCACCAGCAGATTCCGACTAGCGGATTCCTACGAGCAGTACTTC. Translation gives CATSRFRLADSYEQYF.

This clonotype has only a few counts. The gene calls are TRBV20-1 and TRBJ2-7; tentative D call: TRBD1 (5 bases). The CDR3 totals 14 residues. The V end was cut by 5 bases, the J end by 4 bases, with 18 bases between. Per the germline V gene, CDR1 is DFQATT and CDR2 is SNEGSKA (reference sequence). DNA for the CDR3: TGCAGTGCTGGGCAGGGCCAGGGCGGATACGAGCAGTACTTC. Its protein is CSAGQGQGGYEQYF.

This chain joins TRBV7-7 and TRBJ2-7, with D uncertain. Trimming cost V 1 base and J 3 bases, with 13 bases left between them. Germline V gives CDR1 SSHAT, CDR2 FNYEAQ (reference sequence). The CDR3 is made up of 15 amino acids. The CDR3 reads CASSLGFGQNYEQYF. The DNA for the CDR3 is TGTGCCAGCAGCTTAGGTTTCGGGCAGAACTACGAGCAGTACTTC.

This clonotype was observed a handful of times. CDR3 sequence reads: CASSPTGGVIDEQYF. CDR3 coding DNA: TGCGCCAGCAGCCCGACAGGGGGTGTTATCGACGAGCAGTACTTC. This rearrangement joins TRBV5-1 to TRBJ2-7, with TRBD1 matching 9 bases. The CDR3 runs to 15 residues. The germline V gene has CDR1 SGHRS and CDR2 YFSETQ. V gave up 4 bases and J gave up 5 bases; unmatched junction bases: 10.

The chain employs TRBV6-1 and TRBJ2-7; possibly TRBD2 for D (6 bases). CDR1 is MNHNS and CDR2 is SASEGT in the germline V gene. The V end was cut by 6 bases, the J end by 4 bases, with 19 bases between. This CDR3 comprises 15 residues. The CDR3 region is CASSRVPGLRYEQYF. DNA of the CDR3: TGTGCCAGCAGCCGGGTCCCGGGACTCCGATACGAGCAGTACTTC.

V usage is TRBV23-1 and J usage is TRBJ2-1; 10 nucleotides agree with TRBD1. TRBV23-1 is an open reading frame whose function is uncertain. Germline trimming cut 0 bases from V and 7 bases from J; bases unmatched to any gene: 9. There are 17 residues in the CDR3. CDR3 coding DNA: TGCGCCAGCAGTCAATCAGTGGAAAGGACAGGGGGGAATGAGCAGTTCTTC. Translation: CASSQSVERTGGNEQFF.

This CDR3 is CASSGVRPNSPTGGLKFYEQYF. The CDR3 nucleotides read TGCGCCAGCAGTGGGGTGCGCCCTAATTCGCCGACCGGGGGACTTAAATTCTACGAGCAGTACTTC. This rearrangement joins TRBV10-2 to TRBJ2-7; TRBD2 is a possible D gene (6 bases). V lost 4 bases, J lost 3 bases, and 37 bases lay in between. Germline CDR1 is WSHSY and CDR2 is SAAADI. This CDR3 comprises 22 residues.

V usage is TRBV20-1 and J usage is TRBJ2-1; TRBD1 agrees at 12 bases. CDR1 and CDR2 (germline): DFQATT, SNEGSKA (reference sequence). The CDR3 sequence is 15 residues long. After removal of 0 bases from V and 6 bases from J, the junction contained 3 bases not matched to a gene. In DNA form, the CDR3 reads TGCAGTGCTAGAGAGGGACAGGGGGCTTCCAATGAGCAGTTCTTC. Amino acid sequence: CSAREGQGASNEQFF.

This clonotype showed up many times. V gene TRBV12-3 or TRBV12-4 combines with J gene TRBJ2-5, with 7 bases matching TRBD1. CDR3 length: 15 amino acids. V shed 2 bases, J shed 1 base, and the junction held 4 bases outside the gene matches. CDR3 region: CASSLRGTAQETQYF. CDR3 sequence (DNA): TGTGCCAGCAGTTTAAGGGGGACAGCCCAAGAGACCCAGTACTTC.

This chain connects TRBV15 to TRBJ2-3, with a possible D match to TRBD2 (6 bases). Germline V gene lookup returns CDR1 LNHNV and CDR2 YYDKDF (reference sequence). The CDR3 covers 18 residues. Trimming shortened V by 1 base and J by 8 bases, and 25 bases separated the two germline ends. CDR3 nucleotides: TGTGCCACCAGCAGAGGTAGCCCCGGGGGTATTATGCGTAGTACGCAGTATTTT. It encodes CATSRGSPGGIMRSTQYF.

This clonotype was counted ten times or more. The chain uses TRBV2 and TRBJ2-2; weak D call: TRBD2 (5 bases). Trimming took 8 bases from V and 3 from J, leaving 13 bases between them. The CDR3 is 14 residues long. Germline V gene data show CDR1 as SNHLY and CDR2 as FYNNEI. CDR3 protein: CASLQRIYTGELFF. The DNA for the CDR3 is TGTGCCAGCCTTCAGCGGATATACACCGGGGAGCTGTTTTTT.

This clonotype has ten or more counts. The genes are TRBV5-1 and TRBJ2-3; 15 bases align to TRBD2. Germline CDR1 is SGHRS and CDR2 is YFSETQ. V gave up 2 bases and J gave up 3 bases; unmatched junction bases: 4. This CDR3 region has 17 residues. CDR3: CASSFHGTSGRTDTQYF. CDR3 coding DNA: TGCGCCAGCAGCTTTCACGGGACTAGCGGGAGGACAGATACGCAGTATTTT.

This clonotype was seen a few times. The chain couples TRBV2 to TRBJ2-7; TRBD1 aligns across 12 bases. The length of the CDR3 is 15 residues. Germline values: CDR1 SNHLY, CDR2 FYNNEI. The V and J ends lost 5 bases and 5 bases, in that order; junction bases with no gene match: 7. CDR3 sequence (DNA): TGTGCCAGCAGTAAGGTGGGACAGGGGGCCGACGAGCAGTACTTC. As protein: CASSKVGQGADEQYF.

This clonotype was detected only a few times. This CDR3 reads CSAREGLAADTQYF. CDR3 bases: TGCAGTGCTAGAGAGGGTCTTGCGGCAGATACGCAGTATTTT. The chain joins TRBV20-1 to TRBJ2-3; D is unresolved. The CDR3 contains 14 residues. V was cut by 0 bases and J by 4 bases, with 11 bases left in between. CDR1 is DFQATT, CDR2 SNEGSKA, per germline (reference sequence).

This sequence joins TRBV7-9 and TRBJ2-1, with TRBD1 matching over 8 bases. V lost 2 bases, J lost 6 bases, and 3 bases stayed unmatched. The CDR3 loop spans 14 amino acids. CDR1 and CDR2 (germline): SEHNR, FQNEAQ (reference sequence). DNA of the CDR3: TGTGCCAGCAGCTTACGGACAGGGCGCAATGAGCAGTTCTTC. It codes for CASSLRTGRNEQFF. The whole variable domain, remainder taken from reference TRBV7-9 and TRBJ2-1, is DTGVSQNPRHKITKRGQNVTFRCDPISEHNRLYWYRQTLGQGPEFLTYFQNEAQLEKSRLLSDRFSAERPKGSFSTLEIQRTEQGDSAMYLCASSLRTGRNEQFFGPGTRLTVL.

This chain links TRBV4-1 with TRBJ2-3, with 8 bases fitting TRBD2. CDR1 MGHRA and CDR2 YSYEKL come from the germline V gene. The CDR3 consists of 18 residues. V was clipped by 1 base and J by 3 bases; unmatched bases: 12. The CDR3 region is CASSQGPYSGNSTDTQYF. Written as DNA, the CDR3 is TGCGCCAGCAGCCAAGGCCCGTATAGCGGGAATTCTACAGATACGCAGTATTTT.

This clonotype was observed at least ten times. The chain joins TRBV29-1 to TRBJ1-1; D uncertain. This CDR3 has 10 amino acids. Trimming stripped 4 bases from V and 5 bases from J, with 5 bases between. The germline V gene has CDR1 SQVTM and CDR2 ANQGSEA. Written as DNA, the CDR3 is TGCAGCGTTGGGCGGACTGAAGCTTTCTTT. Protein: CSVGRTEAFF.

This clonotype was detected ten times or more. The V call is TRBV27, the J call TRBJ2-2; 12 bases are a match to TRBD2. The CDR3 has 18 amino acids. The germline CDR1 and CDR2 sequences are MNHEY and SMNVEV (reference sequence). V was clipped by 7 bases and J by 2 bases; unmatched bases: 11. This CDR3 reads CASTSLWGLAGNTGELFF. The CDR3 nucleotides are TGTGCCAGCACCTCTCTATGGGGACTAGCGGGCAACACCGGGGAGCTGTTTTTT.

This clonotype has just a few counts. The chain joins TRBV21-1 to TRBJ2-2; TRBD1, as called in the table, went unchecked against the DNA. TRBV21-1 is marked as a pseudogene. This CDR3 has 18 residues. The CDR3 nucleotides are TGTGCCAGCAGCGGAAACACCGACAGGGGGCCGGACACCGGGGAGCTGTTTTTT. This codes for CASSGNTDRGPDTGELFF.

The sample holds a few counts of this clonotype. The chain couples TRBV24-1 to TRBJ2-5; 11 positions agree with TRBD2. CDR1 and CDR2 from the germline V gene are KGHDR and SFDVKD. V shed 6 bases and J 4 bases; nucleotides not matched to a gene: 3. The CDR3 sequence is 14 residues long. Here the CDR3 DNA reads TGTGCCACCAGTAAGGGGACTAGCGGAGAGACCCAGTACTTC. Its protein is CATSKGTSGETQYF.

The chain has TRBV7-2 and TRBJ2-7; 8 bases match TRBD2. The germline V gene encodes CDR1 SGHTA and CDR2 FQGNSA. The CDR3 sequence is 15 residues long. V trimming: 5 bases; J trimming: 5 bases; junction bases outside the gene matches: 11. CDR3 nucleotide sequence: TGTGCCAGCAGCCTGCTAGCGGGCCCTTTTGACGAGCAGTACTTC. The encoded protein is CASSLLAGPFDEQYF.

The J gene is TRBJ2-7, the V gene TRBV25-1, with D perhaps matching TRBD1 (6 bases). Trimming took off 4 bases at V and 2 bases at J, with 12 bases between the two ends. Germline CDR1 reads MGHDK; CDR2 reads SYGVNS. The CDR3 is 14 residues long. The CDR3 bases are TGTGCCAGCAGTGTTTTCAGGGGTCCCTACGAGCAGTACTTC. Translation: CASSVFRGPYEQYF.

The chain combines TRBV5-1 with TRBJ1-5, with TRBD1 matching 8 bases. The CDR3 runs 20 residues. The ends lost 1 base at V and 0 bases at J; junction bases unmatched: 15. The germline gives CDR1 SGHRS, CDR2 YFSETQ. The CDR3 DNA sequence: TGCGCCAGCAGCTTGCGGCTACCGGGACAGGCAGACTATAGCAATCAGCCCCAGCATTTT. Its translation is CASSLRLPGQADYSNQPQHF.

A few counts support this clonotype. This chain links TRBV4-1 with TRBJ2-7; 9 bases agree with TRBD1. This CDR3 has 15 amino acids. Germline V gives CDR1 MGHRA, CDR2 YSYEKL. V shed 2 bases, J shed 2 bases, and the junction held 4 bases outside the gene matches. DNA for the CDR3: TGCGCCAGCAGCCAACGGGGGACAGGGCCCTACGAGCAGTACTTC. Translation: CASSQRGTGPYEQYF.

This chain uses TRBV5-1 with TRBJ2-7, with D uncertain. Trimming removed 1 base at V and 0 bases at J, with 11 bases between. Per the germline V gene, CDR1 is SGHRS and CDR2 is YFSETQ. The CDR3 contains 15 residues. The CDR3 reads CASSLKALSSYEQYF. CDR3 nucleotides: TGCGCCAGCAGCTTGAAGGCTCTTAGCTCCTACGAGCAGTACTTC.

This clonotype has a handful of counts. As DNA, the CDR3 is TGTGCCAGCAGCCCTTTCGGCCGGGCCCCCAGGGCAGATACGCAGTATTTT. This sequence encodes CASSPFGRAPRADTQYF. This chain uses TRBV11-2 with TRBJ2-3; D possibly corresponds to TRBD1 (5 bases). V was cut by 5 bases and J by 4 bases, with 22 bases left in between. Germline-derived CDR1 and CDR2 are SGHAT and FQNNGV. The CDR3 covers 17 residues.

This chain links TRBV5-6 with TRBJ2-7; possibly TRBD2 for D (5 bases). V lost 3 bases to trimming and J lost 2 bases, with 9 bases between them. The germline V gene has CDR1 SGHDT and CDR2 YYEEEE. The CDR3 totals 13 residues. The CDR3 sequence: CASSWTHPYEQYF. The CDR3 coding sequence is TGTGCCAGCAGCTGGACTCATCCCTACGAGCAGTACTTC.

This clonotype was seen only a few times. The chain has TRBV5-6 and TRBJ1-2; D is unresolved. The CDR3 is 13 residues long. Germline loops: CDR1 SGHDT, CDR2 YYEEEE. V lost 4 bases, J lost 4 bases, and 11 bases lay in between. The CDR3 spells CASSLQRLYGYTF. The CDR3 nucleotides read TGTGCCAGCAGCCTACAGAGGCTCTATGGCTACACCTTC.

This clonotype was seen ten or more times. The rearrangement links TRBV9 to TRBJ2-3; 8 bases are a match to TRBD2. The length of the CDR3 is 16 residues. The germline V gene has CDR1 SGDLS and CDR2 YYNGEE. V lost 0 bases and J lost 4; bases outside the gene matches: 7. The CDR3 coding sequence is TGTGCCAGCAGCGTAGGCTGGCGGGAGGCGGCAGATACGCAGTATTTT. Translated: CASSVGWREAADTQYF.

The rearrangement uses TRBV19 and TRBJ2-7; 8 bases fit TRBD1. The V gene's germline CDR1 is LNHDA and CDR2 SQIVND (reference sequence). Trimming removed 5 bases from V and 3 bases from J; junction bases left unmatched: 9. The CDR3 extends over 15 amino acids. The CDR3 loop is CASSSTGGIFYEQYF. Written as DNA, the CDR3 is TGTGCCAGTAGTTCAACAGGGGGGATCTTCTACGAGCAGTACTTC.

V gene TRBV5-1 combines with J gene TRBJ2-6; D not certain. The length of the CDR3 is 14 residues. Per the germline V gene, CDR1 is SGHRS and CDR2 is YFSETQ. Between the trimmed V and J ends, which lost 7 bases and 2 bases, there was a span of 10 bases. CDR3 bases: TGCGCCAGCCACCCTCAGGCTGGGGCCAACGTCCTGACTTTC. It translates to CASHPQAGANVLTF. Based on the CDR3 plus reference TRBV5-1 and TRBJ2-6, the full variable domain is KAGVTQTPRYLIKTRGQQVTLSCSPISGHRSVSWYQQTPGQGLQFLFEYFSETQRNKGNFPGRFSGRQFSNSRSEMNVSTLELGDSALYLCASHPQAGANVLTFGAGSRLTVL.

This clonotype was observed a handful of times. V is TRBV27 and J is TRBJ2-7; D is tentatively TRBD1 or TRBD2 (5 bases each). Deletions cut 2 bases from V and 3 bases from J, with 11 bases between. This CDR3 spans 14 amino acids. CDR1 is MNHEY, CDR2 SMNVEV, per germline (reference sequence). In DNA, the CDR3 is TGTGCCAGCAGTTTAGATGGGGACCGCTACGAGCAGTACTTC. It codes for CASSLDGDRYEQYF.